A single sample gave rise to the 32 T cell receptor beta chains below, sequenced in a study of T cell repertoires in ileal Crohn's disease. The method was immunoSEQ multiplex PCR; TCRdb's version includes in-frame clones alone and lacks a portion of them. The data contain 9,000 to 10,000 clones, 76% of them singletons. The specimen was ileal tissue. The receptors originated from an adult with Crohn's disease.

The chain has TRBV5-1 and TRBJ2-4; 11 positions match TRBD2. CDR3 length equals 15 residues. Germline CDR1 reads SGHRS; CDR2 reads YFSETQ. Trimming at V came to 2 bases and at J to 8 bases, leaving 6 bases not matched to a gene. Written as DNA, the CDR3 is TGCGCCAGCAGCTTAGTAGCGGGAGGGGGTCACATTCAGTACTTC. Encoded protein: CASSLVAGGGHIQYF.

This chain uses TRBV7-2 with TRBJ2-3; tentatively, D is TRBD2 (6 bases). Per germline, CDR1 SGHTA and CDR2 FQGNSA. This CDR3 comprises 14 residues. Trimming pared 4 bases from V and 3 bases from J, leaving 11 bases between. Written as DNA, the CDR3 is TGTGCCAGCAGCTGGGCGGGGATAACAGATACGCAGTATTTT. Translated: CASSWAGITDTQYF.

This chain uses TRBV5-1 with TRBJ1-2, with 7 bases aligning to TRBD1. CDR3 length equals 14 residues. Germline CDR1 and CDR2: SGHRS and YFSETQ. The V and J ends lost 4 bases and 6 bases, in that order; junction bases with no gene match: 9. This CDR3 is CASSPGQPNDGYTF. CDR3 bases: TGCGCCAGCAGCCCGGGACAGCCGAACGATGGCTACACCTTC.

The V and J genes are TRBV5-1 and TRBJ2-1; TRBD2 aligns across 7 bases. Looked up from germline, CDR1 is SGHRS and CDR2 is YFSETQ. Losses at the gene ends were 4 bases for V and 0 bases for J; bases not matched to a gene: 7. The length of the CDR3 is 16 residues. CDR3 sequence reads: CASSLLAASSYNEQFF. CDR3 DNA: TGCGCCAGCAGCCTCCTAGCGGCTAGCTCCTACAATGAGCAGTTCTTC.

The J gene is TRBJ2-5, the V gene TRBV30; 16 positions agree with TRBD2. Germline V gene lookup returns CDR1 GTSNPN and CDR2 SVGIG (reference sequence). V trimming: 6 bases; J trimming: 0 bases; junction bases outside the gene matches: 10. This CDR3 contains 18 residues. CDR3 protein: CACPTGTSGREYQETQYF. The CDR3 DNA reads TGTGCCTGCCCCACCGGGACTAGCGGGAGGGAGTACCAAGAGACCCAGTACTTC.

This clone is a singleton in its sample. The chain employs TRBV7-2 and TRBJ2-5, with 8 positions matching TRBD2. Germline V lookup: CDR1 SGHTA, CDR2 FQGNSA. CDR3 length: 17 residues. V dropped 1 base and J dropped 8; count of bases not matched to a gene: 15. CDR3 residues: CASSLGTGGAGAETQYF. In DNA form, the CDR3 reads TGTGCCAGCAGCTTAGGAACTGGGGGAGCGGGAGCTGAAACCCAGTACTTC.

Only a few counts were recorded for this clone. The CDR3: CASSPGGSNYGYTF. CDR3 coding DNA: TGTGCCAGCAGCCCAGGTGGGAGTAACTATGGCTACACCTTC. The chain is built from TRBV13 and TRBJ1-2; D gene unclear. Per the germline V gene, CDR1 is PRHDT and CDR2 is FYEKMQ (reference sequence). The ends were cut back, 5 bases at V and 1 base at J, with 11 bases in the middle. The CDR3 is 14 residues long.

CDR3 protein: CAISRVDTQYF. In DNA form, the CDR3 reads TGTGCCATCAGCCGGGTGGATACGCAGTATTTT. This rearrangement joins TRBV10-3 to TRBJ2-3; D not resolved. The CDR3 has 11 residues. The ends were cut back, 6 bases at V and 6 bases at J, with 7 bases in the middle. CDR1 and CDR2 (germline): ENHRY, SYGVKD.

This clone was picked up a small number of times. This sequence joins TRBV28 and TRBJ1-3, with 9 nucleotides matching TRBD1. Germline V gene sequence: CDR1 MDHEN, CDR2 SYDVKM. The CDR3 consists of 15 residues. Trimming cost V 4 bases and J 3 bases; bases outside gene matches: 4. The CDR3 loop is CASSSGTGNGNTIYF. CDR3 bases: TGTGCCAGCAGTTCCGGGACAGGGAATGGAAACACCATATATTTT.

This clone was recorded once. This chain connects TRBV5-1 to TRBJ2-7; D is possibly TRBD2 (6 bases). The CDR3 consists of 12 residues. V was shortened by 0 bases and J by 9 bases, with 10 bases between the two germline ends. Germline values: CDR1 SGHRS, CDR2 YFSETQ. CDR3 DNA sequence: TGCGCCAGCAGCTTGGGGGACTCGGGGCAGTACTTC. Amino acids: CASSLGDSGQYF.

This clone was found once. The V and J genes are TRBV6-5 and TRBJ1-5; D is possibly TRBD1 (5 bases). The CDR3 has 14 amino acids. CDR1 is MNHEY and CDR2 is SVGAGI in the germline V gene. Between the trimmed V and J ends, which lost 3 bases and 5 bases, there was a span of 11 bases. CDR3 sequence reads: CASSYARGDQPQHF. CDR3 nucleotide sequence: TGTGCCAGCAGTTATGCCCGGGGGGATCAGCCCCAGCATTTT.

This chain links TRBV9 with TRBJ2-3, with TRBD1 as a possible D gene (6 bases). Germline loops: CDR1 SGDLS, CDR2 YYNGEE. With 0 bases removed from V and 3 bases from J, the gap between germline ends came to 14 bases. This CDR3 has 16 residues. The CDR3 spells CASSVGPGDWTDTQYF. The DNA of the CDR3 is TGTGCCAGCAGCGTAGGCCCAGGGGATTGGACAGATACGCAGTATTTT.

This chain joins TRBV2 and TRBJ2-7, with D possibly matching TRBD1 (5 bases). CDR3 length equals 14 residues. The germline V gene has CDR1 SNHLY and CDR2 FYNNEI. V was trimmed by 5 bases and J by 2 bases, leaving 13 bases between them. The CDR3 is CASSLTDSTYEQYF. The CDR3 bases are TGTGCCAGCAGTTTGACCGACAGCACCTACGAGCAGTACTTC. The entire variable domain, with the rest obtained from reference TRBV2 and TRBJ2-7, is as follows: EPEVTQTPSHQVTQMGQEVILRCVPISNHLYFYWYRQILGQKVEFLVSFYNNEISEKSEIFDDQFSVERPDGSNFTLKIRSTKLEDSAMYFCASSLTDSTYEQYFGPGTRLTVT.

The chain has TRBV9 and TRBJ2-6, with 8 bases identical to TRBD1. Germline V lookup: CDR1 SGDLS, CDR2 YYNGEE. The J segment lost 0 bases and the V segment lost 4 bases, leaving 12 bases of the junction unmatched. There are 19 residues in the CDR3. CDR3 region: CASSHYTTGDISGANVLTF. The DNA of the CDR3 is TGTGCCAGCAGCCACTACACGACAGGGGATATCTCTGGGGCCAACGTCCTGACTTTC.

J is TRBJ1-2 and V is TRBV7-2, with unresolved D. The ends were cut back, 3 bases at V and 5 bases at J, with 7 bases in the middle. Germline lookup yields CDR1 SGHTA and CDR2 FQGNSA. CDR3 size: 12 residues. The CDR3 loop is CASSLELYGYTF. The CDR3 DNA sequence: TGTGCCAGCAGCTTGGAGCTTTATGGCTACACCTTC.

This clone came up a few times. V and J are TRBV29-1 and TRBJ2-2; 7 bases are shared with TRBD2. Germline loops: CDR1 SQVTM, CDR2 ANQGSEA. J was trimmed by 2 bases and V by 7 bases; bases with no gene match: 7. This CDR3 comprises 14 residues. CDR3 sequence reads: CSAGRGSNTGELFF. The CDR3 nucleotides are TGCAGCGCCGGTCGCGGGAGTAACACCGGGGAGCTGTTTTTT.

The rearrangement links TRBV10-2 to TRBJ1-2, with unresolved D. The CDR3 runs 11 residues. Germline V CDR1 and CDR2: WSHSY, SAAADI. Trimming pared 5 bases from V and 1 base from J, leaving 2 bases between. DNA for the CDR3: TGCGCCAGCAGTTATAACTATGGCTACACCTTC. Its translation: CASSYNYGYTF.

The chain joins TRBV5-1 to TRBJ2-2, with D maybe TRBD1 (5 bases). V lost 6 bases, J lost 2 bases, and 14 bases lay in between. The germline gives CDR1 SGHRS, CDR2 YFSETQ. The CDR3 covers 15 residues. CDR3 amino acids: CASTQGVANTGELFF. CDR3 sequence (DNA): TGCGCCAGCACCCAAGGGGTAGCAAACACCGGGGAGCTGTTTTTT.

The V gene is TRBV7-2, the J gene TRBJ1-1; tentative D call: TRBD1 (6 bases). V was trimmed by 5 bases and J by 2 bases, leaving 9 bases between them. The germline gives CDR1 SGHTA, CDR2 FQGNSA. CDR3 length: 13 residues. The CDR3 reads CASSGQLNTEAFF. In DNA, the CDR3 is TGTGCCAGCAGCGGACAGCTTAACACTGAAGCTTTCTTT.

The rearrangement joins TRBV2 to TRBJ2-1, with D possibly being TRBD2 (7 bases). The germline V gene encodes CDR1 SNHLY and CDR2 FYNNEI. V dropped 0 bases and J dropped 7 bases, with 13 bases sitting between them. The CDR3 runs to 15 residues. The CDR3 protein is CASSEAGGPANEQFF. For the CDR3, the DNA is TGTGCCAGCAGTGAAGCGGGGGGGCCAGCAAATGAGCAGTTCTTC.

V is TRBV29-1 and J is TRBJ2-3; 9 bases match TRBD2. The CDR3 spans 16 residues. J lost 1 base, V lost 2 bases, and 7 bases had no gene match. CDR1 SQVTM and CDR2 ANQGSEA come from the germline V gene. The DNA for the CDR3 is TGCAGCGTTGAAAGGGCGGGAGGGCCCCGCACAGATACGCAGTATTTT. Residues: CSVERAGGPRTDTQYF.

This clone has a handful of counts. The chain has TRBV7-8 and TRBJ1-1, with a weak D call TRBD1 (5 bases). CDR1 SGHVS and CDR2 FQNEAQ come from the germline V gene. V was pared by 0 bases and J by 0 bases, with 14 bases between. The CDR3 has 17 residues. This chain's CDR3 is CASSLASGGSMNTEAFF. The CDR3 coding sequence is TGTGCCAGCAGCTTAGCGTCGGGGGGTAGTATGAACACTGAAGCTTTCTTT.

Relative to its sample, this clone is medium-sized. The genes are TRBV2 and TRBJ1-5; TRBD1 is a possible D gene (6 bases). This CDR3 spans 14 amino acids. Deletions cut 6 bases from V and 3 bases from J, with 12 bases between. Per the germline V gene, CDR1 is SNHLY and CDR2 is FYNNEI. CDR3 region: CASSATGFNQPQHF. The CDR3 DNA reads TGTGCCAGCAGCGCCACAGGGTTCAATCAGCCCCAGCATTTT.

V gene TRBV9 combines with J gene TRBJ2-3, with D perhaps matching TRBD1 (6 bases). V was pared by 2 bases and J by 5 bases, with 18 bases between. This CDR3 has 16 amino acids. Germline V gene data show CDR1 as SGDLS and CDR2 as YYNGEE. The CDR3 region is CASSVEAFGGGDTQYF. The CDR3 DNA sequence: TGTGCCAGCAGCGTCGAGGCCTTTGGGGGCGGAGATACGCAGTATTTT.

The rearrangement uses TRBV29-1 and TRBJ1-5; D might be TRBD1 (5 bases). Germline CDR1 is SQVTM and CDR2 is ANQGSEA. This CDR3 region has 13 residues. The V gene lost 4 bases and the J gene lost 1 base, with 8 bases spanning the gap. DNA of the CDR3: TGCAGCGTTGGTGCAGGGAGCAATCAGCCCCAGCATTTT. It yields the protein CSVGAGSNQPQHF.

The genes are TRBV4-2 and TRBJ2-7; 7 bases line up with TRBD2. The V and J ends lost 0 bases and 4 bases, in that order; junction bases with no gene match: 3. The CDR3 extends over 14 amino acids. Germline CDR1 LGHNA, CDR2 YNFKEQ. Here the CDR3 reads CASSQEAGGYEQYF. CDR3 in DNA: TGTGCCAGCAGCCAAGAGGCCGGGGGGTACGAGCAGTACTTC.

The rearrangement uses TRBV7-2 and TRBJ2-7; D unresolved. The length of the CDR3 is 14 residues. The V gene lost 2 bases and the J gene lost 2 bases, with 10 bases spanning the gap. The germline V gene encodes CDR1 SGHTA and CDR2 FQGNSA. DNA of the CDR3: TGTGCCAGCAGCTTACTCCCAGAGGCCTACGAGCAGTACTTC. Protein sequence: CASSLLPEAYEQYF.

The rearrangement uses TRBV6-1 and TRBJ2-2, with D maybe TRBD2 (7 bases). This CDR3 region has 14 residues. The V and J ends lost 7 bases and 4 bases respectively, with 13 bases between them. Germline V gene sequence: CDR1 MNHNS, CDR2 SASEGT. Written as DNA, the CDR3 is TGTGCCAGCAAGGAGGGGGGGGCCACCGGGGAGCTGTTTTTT. It yields the protein CASKEGGATGELFF.

CDR3 in DNA: TGTGCCAGTAGTTCGTCGGGACTAGCGGGAGTGAATGAGCAGTTCTTC. Translating it yields CASSSSGLAGVNEQFF. The chain links TRBV19 to TRBJ2-1, with 14 bases matching TRBD2. This CDR3 spans 16 amino acids. The germline CDR1 and CDR2 sequences are LNHDA and SQIVND (reference sequence). Trimming cost V 5 bases and J 7 bases; bases outside gene matches: 7.

The rearrangement uses TRBV4-1 and TRBJ2-7; 8 bases line up with TRBD1. The J segment lost 2 bases and the V segment lost 0 bases, leaving 3 bases of the junction unmatched. This CDR3 has 15 amino acids. Per germline, CDR1 MGHRA and CDR2 YSYEKL. The CDR3 is CASSQEGQETYEQYF. CDR3 DNA: TGCGCCAGCAGCCAAGAGGGACAGGAGACCTACGAGCAGTACTTC.

V and J are TRBV5-1 and TRBJ2-7, with 7 bases fitting TRBD1. The CDR3 is made up of 15 amino acids. Trimming at V came to 2 bases and at J to 3 bases, leaving 8 bases not matched to a gene. CDR1 SGHRS and CDR2 YFSETQ come from the germline V gene. CDR3 sequence (DNA): TGCGCCAGCAGCTTAAGACAGGGAATAGGCTACGAGCAGTACTTC. The encoded protein is CASSLRQGIGYEQYF.

This clone is classed as large. This chain uses TRBV10-1 with TRBJ2-5; 9 positions match TRBD1. Germline V gives CDR1 WNHNN, CDR2 SYGVQD (reference sequence). This CDR3 contains 16 residues. V was clipped by 7 bases and J by 4 bases; unmatched bases: 13. The CDR3 DNA reads as TGCGCCAGCATTCCCCCCCGGGGACAGGGTGGAGAGACCCAGTACTTC. This translates into CASIPPRGQGGETQYF.